The 18 T cell receptor beta chains in this list originate from one sample, sequenced in a study of shared clonotypes between healthy human individuals. Sequencing used immunoSEQ multiplex PCR; TCRdb keeps in-frame clones, though not all of them. This sample has approximately 340,000 clones; around 70% occur once, and the top ten carry about 10%. Sequenced input: memory CD4+ T cells sorted from blood. Documented subset: CD45RA-negative fraction. Receptors were obtained from a young man in good health.

This clone was counted ten times or more. The same CDR3 arises from other DNA sequences in this sample as well. The V gene is TRBV20-1, the J gene TRBJ1-4; D call uncertain. Between the trimmed V and J ends, which lost 5 bases and 8 bases, there was a span of 9 bases. The germline V gene encodes CDR1 DFQATT and CDR2 SNEGSKA (reference sequence). The length of the CDR3 is 11 residues. The CDR3 DNA is TGCAGTGCTCGCTCGGGGGAAAAACTGTTTTTT. This sequence encodes CSARSGEKLFF.

The V call is TRBV5-4, the J call TRBJ2-7, with TRBD2 identical over 11 bases. Germline CDR1 SGHNT, CDR2 YYREEE (reference sequence). This CDR3 contains 16 residues. The junction had 6 bases not matched to a gene; V was cut back by 4 bases and J by 0 bases. The CDR3 nucleotides are TGTGCCAGCAGCCCGACCGGGACTAGCGGCTCCTACGAGCAGTACTTC. Translating it yields CASSPTGTSGSYEQYF.

The chain couples TRBV29-1 to TRBJ2-1, with 13 bases lining up with TRBD2. V shed 6 bases and J 2 bases; nucleotides not matched to a gene: 4. The CDR3 spans 15 residues. CDR1 is SQVTM and CDR2 is ANQGSEA in the germline V gene. The CDR3 is CSVTGTSGTYNEQFF. The DNA of the CDR3 is TGCAGCGTCACCGGGACTAGCGGGACCTACAATGAGCAGTTCTTC.

This clone was counted a few times. This chain connects TRBV5-5 to TRBJ1-1; D remains unclear. The CDR3 loop spans 15 amino acids. The V gene lost 1 base and the J gene lost 11 bases, with 21 bases spanning the gap. Per germline, CDR1 SGHKS and CDR2 YYEKEE (reference sequence). DNA for the CDR3: TGTGCCAGCAGCTTGTATGGTCAGAAGGATTTCTTCGCTTTCTTT. Amino acid sequence: CASSLYGQKDFFAFF.

The chain joins TRBV5-6 to TRBJ1-2; 7 positions agree with TRBD1. J lost 4 bases, V lost 4 bases, and 13 bases had no gene match. CDR1 and CDR2 from the germline V gene are SGHDT and YYEEEE. This CDR3 contains 16 residues. In DNA form, the CDR3 reads TGTGCCAGCAGCCCAATCTACCGGGACAGTAGCTATGGCTACACCTTC. Translating it yields CASSPIYRDSSYGYTF.

V usage is TRBV19 and J usage is TRBJ1-5, with D maybe TRBD1 (5 bases). Deletions cut 4 bases from V and 6 bases from J, with 13 bases between. The CDR3 totals 14 residues. In germline, CDR1 is LNHDA, CDR2 SQIVND (reference sequence). The CDR3 sequence: CASSTGRVSQPQHF. DNA for the CDR3: TGTGCCAGTAGTACGGGCAGGGTGTCTCAGCCCCAGCATTTT.

In this sample, this clone turned up many times. The gene calls are TRBV18 and TRBJ1-5; no clear D. This CDR3 region has 11 residues. CDR1 is KGHSH and CDR2 is LQKENI in the germline V gene. V lost 2 bases and J lost 6, with 2 bases in between. The CDR3, as DNA: TGTGCCAGCTCACCAGGTCAGCCCCAGCATTTT. It translates to CASSPGQPQHF.

This clone is medium-sized within its sample. The gene calls are TRBV19 and TRBJ2-4; maybe TRBD1 (6 bases). This CDR3 region has 12 residues. Trimming removed 5 bases at V and 7 bases at J, with 9 bases between. Germline V lookup: CDR1 LNHDA, CDR2 SQIVND (reference sequence). The CDR3 region is CASSADRNIQYF. As DNA, the CDR3 is TGTGCCAGTAGTGCCGACAGGAACATTCAGTACTTC.

J is TRBJ2-7 and V is TRBV18; 7 bases fit TRBD1. CDR1 KGHSH and CDR2 LQKENI come from the germline V gene. The CDR3 loop spans 14 amino acids. V was pared by 1 base and J by 4 bases, with 4 bases of the junction left unmatched. For the CDR3, the DNA is TGTGCCAGCTCACCACAGGGGGCGGTATACGAGCAGTACTTC. Translating gives CASSPQGAVYEQYF.

This chain links TRBV6-5 with TRBJ1-5; D may be TRBD1 (6 bases). The V end lost 5 bases, the J end lost 4 bases, and 9 bases lay between the germline ends. The CDR3 spans 13 residues. Germline lookup yields CDR1 MNHEY and CDR2 SVGAGI. CDR3 DNA: TGTGCCAGCAGTCTCGGGACAAATCAGCCCCAGCATTTT. Translating gives CASSLGTNQPQHF.

CDR3 DNA sequence: TGTGCCAGCAGCTTAGGAAGATCCACAAATCGAATCGGGGCTTTCTTT. Amino acid sequence: CASSLGRSTNRIGAFF. V and J are TRBV7-8 and TRBJ1-1; D not certain. The CDR3 loop spans 16 amino acids. Between the trimmed V and J ends, which lost 1 base and 11 bases, there was a span of 23 bases. Germline loops: CDR1 SGHVS, CDR2 FQNEAQ.

A single count supports this clone. The chain joins TRBV21-1 to TRBJ2-7; TRBD1 was called by the table and not checked on the DNA. TRBV21-1 is noted as a pseudogene. This CDR3 contains 18 residues. For the CDR3, the DNA is TGTGCCAGCAGCTCGGGGCGGTCCCCGCCGGGACAGCACTACGAGCAGTACTTC. Translated, it gives CASSSGRSPPGQHYEQYF.

There are a few counts of this clone. A read error may account for a junction end that differs from germline. This chain uses TRBV5-4 with TRBJ1-2; 9 bases map to TRBD1. The CDR3 is made up of 14 amino acids. Per the germline V gene, CDR1 is SGHNT and CDR2 is YYREEE (reference sequence). The CDR3 DNA reads as TGTGCCAGCACCTTGGGACAGGGAGGGTATGGCTACACCTTC. This sequence encodes CASTLGQGGYGYTF.

The J gene is TRBJ1-4, the V gene TRBV28; D unresolved. Germline CDR1 is MDHEN and CDR2 is SYDVKM. This CDR3 is 12 amino acids long. The CDR3 DNA reads TGTTCCACAGCTAGTATGGGTGAAAAACTGTTTTTT. Its translation: CSTASMGEKLFF.

The rearrangement joins TRBV21-1 to TRBJ1-5. TRBV21-1 is flagged as a pseudogene. This CDR3 is 14 amino acids long. The CDR3 DNA follows: TGTGCCAGCTCAGCACCCCCGGGATATCCGCCCCAGCATTTT. Translating gives CASSAPPGYPPQHF.

The CDR3 DNA sequence: TGTGCCAGCAGCGCGACTCCCGGGGCTGTCCTGACTTTC. It yields the protein CASSATPGAVLTF. V is TRBV9 and J is TRBJ2-6, with D possibly called TRBD1 or TRBD2 (5 bases each). Germline V lookup: CDR1 SGDLS, CDR2 YYNGEE. V was pared by 3 bases and J by 13 bases, with 14 bases between. CDR3 length: 13 amino acids.

This clone came up a few times. This chain joins TRBV7-3 and TRBJ2-3, with D unresolved. The germline CDR1 and CDR2 sequences are SGHTA and FQGTGA. The germline V and J ends were trimmed by 1 base and 2 bases, with 4 bases remaining between them. The CDR3 is 13 amino acids. CDR3 bases: TGTGCCAGCAGCTTAAGAAACACAGATACGCAGTATTTT. Its translation is CASSLRNTDTQYF. Variable domain in full (rest from reference TRBV7-3 and TRBJ2-3): GAGVSQTPSNKVTEKGKYVELRCDPISGHTALYWYRQSLGQGPEFLIYFQGTGAADDSGLPNDRFFAVRPEGSVSTLKIQRTERGDSAVYLCASSLRNTDTQYFGPGTRLTVL.

The chain carries TRBV11-3 and TRBJ2-7; TRBD1 matches 7 bases. In germline, CDR1 is SGHNT, CDR2 YENEEA. This CDR3 is 13 amino acids long. The ends lost 4 bases at V and 11 bases at J; junction bases unmatched: 11. Here the CDR3 DNA reads TGTGCCAGCAGCTCTGAAAGACAGGGTTTTAAGTACTTC. Protein product: CASSSERQGFKYF.